This T cell receptor beta chain was identified in a study of T cell responses to AZD1222 COVID-19 vaccine (dated by TCRdb to the early 2020s). Regarding the complete study: A total of about 230 trial participants underwent TCR sequencing, of whom some 210 received two doses of AZD1222 and about 25 received two doses of the MenACWY control vaccine. Trial participants were enrolled by age into subgroups of 18-55, 56-69 and 70-plus years, and around 150, 29 and 61 TCR-sequenced participants, respectively, were included in these subgroups.

The CDR3 sequence holds 13 residues, the cysteine and phenylalanine included. Of all the DNA, just the CDR3 is kept, 39 bases in frame from base 1. V loses 4 bases, J loses 8 bases, and the germline ends lie 14 bases apart. On the study overall, not on this receptor specifically: Because no samples from the day 14 peak response were available, repertoires could be characterized only after the peak T cell response. Participants were mostly white British and included more females than males, and it was suggested by the authors that clonal diversity may have been underestimated. Conclusions about previously exposed vaccinees are limited, since just a handful of AZD1222 recipients were seropositive for SARS-CoV-2 at baseline. Spike-specific TCR breadth and depth rose significantly after two AZD1222 doses compared with day 0 and with MenACWY recipients. In the small 56-69-year group, the increase in depth fell short of significance, most likely because of low power. Epitopes outside the regions mutated in the B.1.351 and B.1.1.7 variants were reportedly recognized by nearly half of the unique spike-specific TCRs. The vaccine-associated CD4 TCRs covered the entire spike protein, and the dominant responses fell in regions 160-218 and 743-854.

The time point label of this sample denotes: about 28 days (+/-7) after the second vaccine dose. This specimen's treatment or condition label, per the study, means: meningococcal conjugate vaccine given as trial control. Vaccinee samples were obtained from the UK trials COV001 and COV002, which included a single-blind randomized controlled phase 2/3 trial of AZD1222 (ChAdOx1 nCoV-19) in healthy adults. Trial participant PBMC samples were collected at day 0 and day 28 after the second dose for TCRbeta chain sequencing. The CDR3 regions of human TCRbeta chains were analyzed by immunosequencing. From the authors' description of their analysis: Repertoire TCRs were matched against a reference library of SARS-CoV-2-specific TCRs generated with the MIRA antigen-specificity platform. Breadth was defined as the fraction of unique TCRs that were SARS-CoV-2-associated. Depth was defined as the fraction of total T cells that were SARS-CoV-2-associated. Using the MIRA data, each spike-specific TCR was assigned both to the spike region to which the TCR was reactive and to a CD4 or CD8 class. Log10-transformed breadth and depth values were compared by one-way ANOVA with Sidak's multiple comparisons tests. TCRdb stores this immuneACCESS table with in-frame sequences only. Part of the clones is absent; in the studies checked, under half of the shortfall reflects unresolved V genes, and no reason is known for the rest. V and J calls and clone size come straight from that table; D and trimming were deduced from the DNA. For this sample there are roughly 70,000 clones; about nine tenths appear just once. Approximately 6.3% of the sample is held by the ten biggest clonotypes.

Points on this clone: Its cognate antigen has yet to be identified. There are no base qualities to consult, and no much larger clone falls within one base.

In this chain, TRBV12-3 or TRBV12-4 is recombined with TRBJ1-2, and the D gene may be TRBD1, 5 bases matching. The sequence was obtained from an adult who received the MenACWY meningococcal vaccine as a control. The input for sequencing was peripheral blood, taken 28 days after the second dose of the MenACWY control vaccine. The DNA sequence is as follows: TGTGCCAGCAGTTCAGAAACAGGCTACGGCTACACCTTC. This encodes CASSSETGYGYTF.